What follows are 11 T cell receptor beta chains derived from one specimen sequenced in a study of response to subunit inactivated influenza vaccine. TCRdb re-called the RT-PCR reads with MiXCR, one entry per CDR3 protein. This sample has under 200,000 distinct CDR3 sequences, with around 12% found just once. A further study also used this sample, focusing on T cells expressing NK-cell markers. According to that study: Scientists made TCR beta cDNA using 5'RACE template switching with UMIs.

Material: CD8+ T cells sorted from PBMCs, obtained 11 to 12 days after vaccination. The source is a man aged 50-59 years who received an inactivated influenza vaccine.

The table lists this clonotype with many counts. The chain joins TRBV7-9 to TRBJ2-1, with D perhaps TRBD2 (5 bases). The CDR3 covers 15 residues. Germline CDR1 and CDR2: SEHNR and FQNEAQ (reference sequence). V gave up 4 bases and J gave up 3 bases, with 13 bases separating them. The CDR3 DNA sequence: TGTGCCAGCAGCTCCCCTTCGGAGGTCTACAATGAGCAGTTCTTC. It specifies CASSSPSEVYNEQFF.

This chain uses TRBV6-1 with TRBJ2-6, with D perhaps matching TRBD2 (5 bases). The V gene lost 8 bases and the J gene lost 0 bases, with 5 bases spanning the gap. From germline, CDR1 is MNHNS and CDR2 SASEGT. This CDR3 region has 13 residues. The CDR3 region is CASGSSGANVLTF. CDR3 coding DNA: TGTGCCAGCGGGAGCTCTGGGGCCAACGTCCTGACTTTC.

The chain joins TRBV6-2 or TRBV6-3 to TRBJ1-1; 10 bases map to TRBD1. The junction had 6 bases not matched to a gene; V was cut back by 2 bases and J by 0 bases. Germline lookup yields CDR1 MNHEY and CDR2 SVGEGT. This CDR3 is built from 17 residues. CDR3 coding DNA: TGTGCCAGCAGTTACCCCAAGACAGGGGGCTTGAACACTGAAGCTTTCTTT. As protein: CASSYPKTGGLNTEAFF.

This sequence joins TRBV20-1 and TRBJ2-7, with D possibly TRBD2 on 5 matching bases. Germline CDR1 reads DFQATT; CDR2 reads SNEGSKA (reference sequence). The V end lost 4 bases, the J end lost 1 base, and 8 bases lay between the germline ends. The CDR3 has 12 amino acids. The CDR3 is CSAKTSSYEQYF. The CDR3 region has the DNA TGCAGTGCTAAAACTAGTTCCTACGAGCAGTACTTC.

The chain couples TRBV10-3 to TRBJ2-7; D is unclear. The V end lost 8 bases, the J end lost 4 bases, and 15 bases lay between the germline ends. CDR1 and CDR2 from the germline V gene are ENHRY and SYGVKD. The CDR3 consists of 13 residues. In DNA, the CDR3 is TGTGCCATCGGTGGTGGGATCGAGTACGAGCAGTACTTC. As protein: CAIGGGIEYEQYF.

This clonotype occurred a few times. The genes are TRBV10-3 and TRBJ2-7; the D is unclear. Germline V lookup: CDR1 ENHRY, CDR2 SYGVKD. Trimming took 0 bases from V and 6 from J, leaving 12 bases between them. The CDR3 covers 14 residues. CDR3 in amino acids: CAISESAVGPEQYF. The CDR3 region has the DNA TGTGCCATCAGTGAGTCCGCAGTCGGCCCCGAGCAGTACTTC.

The genes are TRBV9 and TRBJ2-7; a weak D match, TRBD2 (5 bases). Trimming left V 2 bases short and J 4 bases short, with 22 bases between. The CDR3 totals 17 residues. The germline gives CDR1 SGDLS, CDR2 YYNGEE. In DNA, the CDR3 is TGTGCCAGCAGCGTCCGGGCAGAGGGAGCGGAGCTGTACGAGCAGTACTTC. Translation gives CASSVRAEGAELYEQYF.

This clonotype was counted between two and nine times. The genes are TRBV5-8 and TRBJ2-6; D is unresolved. The CDR3 has 15 amino acids. Trimming stripped 0 bases from V and 3 bases from J, with 7 bases between. In germline, CDR1 is SGHTS, CDR2 YDEGEE. The DNA of the CDR3 is TGTGCCAGCAGCTTGGGTGGTTTTGGGGCCAACGTCCTGACTTTC. It specifies CASSLGGFGANVLTF.

This clonotype was picked up many times. J is TRBJ2-5 and V is TRBV10-3; perhaps TRBD2 as D (6 bases). Trimming pared 4 bases from V and 1 base from J, leaving 13 bases between. The CDR3 covers 15 residues. Germline CDR1 ENHRY, CDR2 SYGVKD. CDR3 DNA sequence: TGTGCCATCAGTGTCTCGGCGGGATCCCAAGAGACCCAGTACTTC. This codes for CAISVSAGSQETQYF.

The chain couples TRBV4-3 to TRBJ2-7, with D perhaps TRBD1 (6 bases). The CDR3 spans 15 residues. Per the germline V gene, CDR1 is LGHNA and CDR2 is YSLEER. Trimming cost V 0 bases and J 0 bases, with 9 bases left between them. CDR3 residues: CASSQEWTDSYEQYF. DNA of the CDR3: TGCGCCAGCAGCCAAGAGTGGACAGACTCCTACGAGCAGTACTTC.

This chain joins TRBV6-5 and TRBJ2-3, with no clear D. The CDR3 has 16 amino acids. CDR1 and CDR2 (germline): MNHEY, SVGAGI. Trimming took 2 bases from V and 3 from J, leaving 15 bases between them. The CDR3 here is CASSYPKVPTTDTQYF. In DNA form, the CDR3 reads TGTGCCAGCAGTTACCCGAAGGTTCCGACGACAGATACGCAGTATTTT.